This T cell receptor (beta chain) is drawn from a study of blood T cell repertoires in COVID-19. Study in general: The United States, Italy and Spain supplied acute and convalescent COVID-19 samples. PBMCs, B-cell-depleted T cells, or T cells were the source of the cDNA or gDNA that made up the material.

Looked up from germline, CDR1 is MGHRA and CDR2 is YSYEKL. V dropped 2 bases and J dropped 2; count of bases not matched to a gene: 10. CDR3 length equals 19 residues. Generated by immunoSEQ multiplex PCR, the TCRdb table keeps only in-frame clones and is missing some. The sample carries 220,000 or so clones, around 84% recorded once. This chain connects TRBV4-1 to TRBJ1-6, with TRBD1 identical over 9 bases. Sequencing used peripheral blood. This TCR derives from a man aged 25 to 45 with active or convalescent COVID-19. CDR3 bases: TGCGCCAGCAGCCAACGACACCCCGGGACAGGGACCTATAATTCACCCCTCCACTTT. It codes for CASSQRHPGTGTYNSPLHF.